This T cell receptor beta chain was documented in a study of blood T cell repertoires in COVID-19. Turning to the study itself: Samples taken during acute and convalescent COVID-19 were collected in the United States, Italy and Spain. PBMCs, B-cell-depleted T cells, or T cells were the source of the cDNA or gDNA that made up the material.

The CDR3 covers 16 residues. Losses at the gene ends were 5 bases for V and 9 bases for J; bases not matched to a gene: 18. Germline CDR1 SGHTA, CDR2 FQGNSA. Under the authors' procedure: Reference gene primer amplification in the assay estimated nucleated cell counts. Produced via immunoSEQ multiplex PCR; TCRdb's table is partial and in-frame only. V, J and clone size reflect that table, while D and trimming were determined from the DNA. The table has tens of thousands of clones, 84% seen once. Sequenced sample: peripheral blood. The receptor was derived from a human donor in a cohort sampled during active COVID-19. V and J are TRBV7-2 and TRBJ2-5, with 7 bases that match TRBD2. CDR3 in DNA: TGTGCCAGCAGCATCTCTCAAATCGCCGTGGGGGGGGCCCAGTACTTC. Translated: CASSISQIAVGGAQYF.